This T cell receptor beta chain was captured in a study of T cells in Graves' hyperthyroidism and ophthalmopathy. Study-wide points: Researchers found most expanded thyroid clonotypes above 0.001 in blood as well.

The CDR3 loop spans 13 amino acids. Trimming took off 0 bases at V and 5 bases at J, with 7 bases between the two ends. The germline V gene encodes CDR1 MGHRA and CDR2 YSYEKL. From RNA transcripts, TCR beta CDR3 regions were amplified. The TCR CDR3 was amplified in a first-round RT-PCR using the HTBI primer set. TCRdb passed the multiplex PCR reads through MiXCR, listing each CDR3 protein once. Of hundreds of thousands of distinct CDR3 sequences listed, over 15% are singletons. Comments on this clonotype: Its antigen is currently unknown.

The V call is TRBV4-1, the J call TRBJ1-2; D uncertain. The TCR sequence derives from a young woman with Graves' ophthalmopathy. Input material: blood. The CDR3 DNA sequence: TGCGCCAGCAGCCAAGAGGCTCTTTATGGCTACACCTTC. Residues: CASSQEALYGYTF.